The 28 T cell receptor beta chains presented below share a single source sample, sequenced in a study of tumor-infiltrating lymphocytes in oesophageal squamous cell carcinoma. From the PCR reads, TCRdb called clonotypes with MiXCR, one entry per CDR3 protein. The sample records more than 10,000 distinct CDR3 sequences, under 55% being singletons. Sequencing was done on a sample of normal esophageal tissue next to the tumor. These TCRs come from a male donor with esophageal squamous cell carcinoma.

V usage is TRBV10-3 and J usage is TRBJ2-7, with 11 bases lining up with TRBD1. From germline, CDR1 is ENHRY and CDR2 SYGVKD. Unmatched junction bases numbered 7, after V lost 5 bases and J lost 1 base. The CDR3 has 16 residues. The CDR3 sequence: CAISSSGTGGSYEQYF. CDR3 DNA: TGTGCCATCAGTTCATCCGGGACAGGGGGTTCCTACGAGCAGTACTTC.

Within the sample, this clonotype is large. The rearrangement joins TRBV7-6 to TRBJ2-1; D unclear. Germline V lookup: CDR1 SGHVS, CDR2 FNYEAQ. The CDR3 is 11 amino acids. V gave up 1 base and J gave up 15 bases, with 10 bases separating them. DNA of the CDR3: TGTGCCAGCAGCTTAGGACCTCGGCTGTTCTTC. The encoded protein is CASSLGPRLFF.

The chain uses TRBV7-6 and TRBJ2-5; the match to TRBD2 covers 9 bases. The closer fit of TRBJ2-3 to the DNA end suggests the J call may be wrong. CDR1 SGHVS and CDR2 FNYEAQ come from the germline V gene. The CDR3 consists of 16 residues. The CDR3 DNA is TGTGCCAGCAGCGGCTGGGGGGCGGGGGGGCAAGATACGCAGTATTTT. The encoded protein is CASSGWGAGGQDTQYF.

The chain carries TRBV18 and TRBJ2-5, with TRBD2 as a possible D gene (5 bases). TRBJ2-7 explains the end of the DNA better; the J call may be wrong. Germline lookup yields CDR1 KGHSH and CDR2 LQKENI. This CDR3 is built from 12 residues. DNA of the CDR3: TGTGCCAGCTCACCCGGGAACTACGAGCAGTACTTC. Residues: CASSPGNYEQYF.

In the case of this clonotype: Because it lacks the conserved phenylalanine or tryptophan at the end, this CDR3 is likely a read error. Because the CDR3's place on the DNA is in doubt, the DNA is left out and the CDR3 is given as listed by TCRdb. The chain links TRBV7-3 to TRBJ2-3; no DNA check was done on the table's D call, TRBD2. From germline, CDR1 is SGHTA and CDR2 FQGTGA. The CDR3 spans 15 amino acids, including both terminal residues. The CDR3 here is CASSLTGYNEQFFGP.

This clonotype was recorded at least ten times. The V and J genes are TRBV7-3 and TRBJ2-3, with TRBD2 identical over 7 bases. This CDR3 spans 16 amino acids. Germline V gives CDR1 SGHTA, CDR2 FQGTGA. V gave up 2 bases and J gave up 2 bases; unmatched junction bases: 7. The CDR3 nucleotides are TGTGCCAGCAGCTTATGGGGCGGGAGCCTCACAGATACGCAGTATTTT. As protein: CASSLWGGSLTDTQYF.

V is TRBV11-2 and J is TRBJ2-6; perhaps D is TRBD1 or TRBD2 (6 bases each). Germline V lookup: CDR1 SGHAT, CDR2 FQNNGV. Trimming took off 5 bases at V and 2 bases at J, with 10 bases between the two ends. This CDR3 is 15 amino acids long. Here the CDR3 reads CASSLGGTGANVLTF. CDR3 coding DNA: TGTGCCAGCAGCCTAGGGGGGACTGGGGCCAACGTCCTGACTTTC.

This clonotype was seen a handful of times. The chain couples TRBV7-6 to TRBJ2-2; 9 nucleotides line up with TRBD2. Germline loops: CDR1 SGHVS, CDR2 FNYEAQ. The CDR3 spans 16 residues. Trimming took 0 bases from V and 1 from J; bases not matched to a gene: 0. CDR3 sequence reads: CASSLATSGNTGELFF. CDR3 DNA sequence: TGTGCCAGCAGCTTAGCGACTAGCGGGAACACCGGGGAGCTGTTTTTT.

Notes on this clonotype: The CDR3 end shows no conserved phenylalanine or tryptophan, and so a read error is likely. It is unclear where the CDR3 begins or ends on the DNA, so no DNA is shown, and the CDR3 is as TCRdb lists it. The chain combines TRBV7-2 with TRBJ1-1; TRBD1 is the table's D call, not checked against the DNA. Germline-derived CDR1 and CDR2 are SGHTA and FQGNSA. The CDR3 contains 19 residues when both ends are counted. The CDR3: CASSSRGTTPIIHPSTSAP.

The chain has TRBV12-3 or TRBV12-4 and TRBJ2-5, with 7 bases that match TRBD1. The J call may be faulty, since TRBJ1-2 better matches the DNA end. This CDR3 is built from 13 residues. The CDR3 reads CASSPGTVKAYTF. Here the CDR3 DNA reads TGTGCCAGCAGCCCCGGGACAGTTAAAGCCTACACCTTC.

In this sample, this clonotype turned up a few times. This rearrangement joins TRBV6-8 to TRBJ2-3, with D tentatively TRBD2 (5 bases). Germline CDR1 MNHGY, CDR2 SAAAGT. This CDR3 is 14 amino acids long. V gave up 6 bases and J gave up 2 bases, with 12 bases separating them. In DNA, the CDR3 is TGTGCCAGCAGCAGCGGTTTCCACACAGATACGCAGTATTTT. Translation: CASSSGFHTDTQYF.

This clonotype came up a few times. The J gene is TRBJ1-1, the V gene TRBV7-2, with D unclear. The V gene lost 1 base and the J gene lost 4 bases, with 4 bases spanning the gap. The CDR3 length is 12 residues. Looked up from germline, CDR1 is SGHTA and CDR2 is FQGNSA. The DNA of the CDR3 is TGTGCCAGCAGCTTAGGGGCCACTGAAGCTTTCTTT. The encoded protein is CASSLGATEAFF.

There are a few counts of this clonotype. The chain is built from TRBV19 and TRBJ1-5; D is possibly TRBD1 (5 bases). The CDR3 spans 14 residues. The V end lost 2 bases, the J end lost 4 bases, and 9 bases lay between the germline ends. CDR1 is LNHDA, CDR2 SQIVND, per germline (reference sequence). The CDR3 region has the DNA TGTGCCAGTAGTATATCGACAGAAAATCAGCCCCAGCATTTT. It codes for CASSISTENQPQHF.

Remarks on this clonotype: Since the CDR3 does not end with the conserved phenylalanine or tryptophan, this likely comes from a read error. No DNA is shown, since the ends of the CDR3 on it are uncertain; the CDR3 is the one TCRdb lists. This chain links TRBV7-2 with TRBJ2-6; no check of the table's D call, TRBD1, against the DNA was made. With termini counted, the CDR3 has 16 amino acids. Germline values: CDR1 SGHTA, CDR2 FQGNSA. This CDR3 reads CASSRDRGLETQYFGA.

V usage is TRBV28 and J usage is TRBJ2-1, with D hard to call. CDR3 length: 14 residues. V was pared by 7 bases and J by 8 bases, with 18 bases between. The germline gives CDR1 MDHEN, CDR2 SYDVKM. The CDR3 coding sequence is TGTGCCAGCATCCCTGCATTTCCCAACCATGAGCAGTTCTTC. Translated, it gives CASIPAFPNHEQFF.

This clonotype was detected ten times or more. The chain employs TRBV5-4 and TRBJ2-1, with D tentatively TRBD2 (6 bases). CDR3 size: 15 residues. With 6 bases removed from V and 0 bases from J, the gap between germline ends came to 13 bases. CDR1 is SGHNT, CDR2 YYREEE, per germline (reference sequence). CDR3 nucleotides: TGTGCCAGCAATCTCGGCGGGGCCTCCTACAATGAGCAGTTCTTC. It specifies CASNLGGASYNEQFF.

V is TRBV7-6 and J is TRBJ2-5; 12 bases are shared with TRBD2. Unmatched junction bases numbered 9, after V lost 5 bases and J lost 5 bases. This CDR3 has 16 amino acids. Germline V CDR1 and CDR2: SGHVS, FNYEAQ. CDR3 bases: TGTGCCAGCAGCCCCCCGACTAGCGGGAGCTTCGAGACCCAGTACTTC. Its translation: CASSPPTSGSFETQYF.

As regards this clonotype: The CDR3 does not close with the conserved phenylalanine or tryptophan, likely indicating a read error. No DNA is shown, since the ends of the CDR3 on it are uncertain; the CDR3 is the one TCRdb lists. The rearrangement links TRBV11-2 to TRBJ2-3; TRBD2 is the table's D call, not checked against the DNA. The CDR3 sequence runs 18 residues, both termini included. Germline lookup yields CDR1 SGHAT and CDR2 FQNNGV. CDR3 region: CASSPQAGGRQETQYFGP.

The V call is TRBV6-1, the J call TRBJ2-1; TRBD2 agrees at 10 bases. CDR3 length equals 15 residues. Germline CDR1 MNHNS, CDR2 SASEGT. With V trimmed by 6 bases and J by 7 bases, 9 bases remained unmatched. Here the CDR3 DNA reads TGTGCCAGCAGCCCAGCGGGAGGGGAGCAGAATGAGCAGTTCTTC. It codes for CASSPAGGEQNEQFF.

This clonotype was found once. This sequence joins TRBV6-4 and TRBJ1-4, with D tentatively TRBD1 (5 bases). Trimming shortened V by 6 bases and J by 6 bases, and 20 bases separated the two germline ends. The CDR3 runs 16 residues. Germline CDR1 reads MRHNA; CDR2 reads SNTAGT. CDR3 sequence reads: CASRSQVGGGDEKLFF. DNA of the CDR3: TGTGCCAGCAGATCGCAGGTCGGGGGGGGGGATGAAAAACTGTTTTTT.

This clonotype was recorded a few times. V is TRBV12-3 or TRBV12-4 and J is TRBJ2-1; TRBD2 matches at 13 bases. This CDR3 contains 19 residues. With V trimmed by 6 bases and J by 0 bases, 11 bases remained unmatched. The CDR3 DNA is TGTGCCAGCAGAGGCCGGCCTGGGACTAGCGGGATCTCCTACAATGAGCAGTTCTTC. Translated, it gives CASRGRPGTSGISYNEQFF.

This clonotype has at least ten counts. This chain joins TRBV2 and TRBJ1-1, with D tentatively TRBD1 (5 bases). The CDR3 spans 13 residues. Germline loops: CDR1 SNHLY, CDR2 FYNNEI. The CDR3 nucleotides read TGTGCGAGTTGGGGGGGTTGGACCACTGAAGCTTTCTTT. It encodes CASWGGWTTEAFF.

The CDR3 region is CASSPDRNEQFF. CDR3 nucleotide sequence: TGTGCCAGCAGTCCGGACAGGAATGAGCAGTTCTTC. The chain carries TRBV12-3 or TRBV12-4 and TRBJ2-6; 7 bases are a match to TRBD1. With the DNA end fitting TRBJ2-1 better, the J assignment may be wrong. CDR3 length equals 12 residues.

The chain recombines TRBV11-2 with TRBJ2-1, with D maybe TRBD2 (6 bases). CDR1 is SGHAT, CDR2 FQNNGV, per germline. Trimming removed 6 bases from V and 7 bases from J, with 16 bases in between. The CDR3 is 14 residues long. CDR3: CASRPPGTGNEQFF. The CDR3 region has the DNA TGTGCCAGCAGACCTCCCGGGACTGGGAATGAGCAGTTCTTC.

This clonotype has at least ten counts. The J gene is TRBJ2-1, the V gene TRBV14; the match to TRBD2 covers 9 bases. V gave up 4 bases and J gave up 6 bases; unmatched junction bases: 10. Germline V gives CDR1 SGHDN, CDR2 FVKESK. The CDR3 is made up of 16 amino acids. CDR3 residues: CASSPPASGGINEQFF. In DNA form, the CDR3 reads TGTGCCAGCAGCCCGCCGGCGAGCGGGGGGATCAATGAGCAGTTCTTC.

The gene calls are TRBV7-2 and TRBJ2-3; D is perhaps TRBD2 (5 bases). Gene TRBJ2-1 matches the end of the DNA better, so the J call may be wrong. CDR1 is SGHTA, CDR2 FQGNSA, per germline. The CDR3 has 14 residues. For the CDR3, the DNA is TGTGCCAGCAGCTTTTTGATTAGCGTCAATGAGCAGTTCTTC. Residues: CASSFLISVNEQFF.

CDR3 protein: CASSDWGNQPQHF. The CDR3 DNA sequence: TGCGCCAGCAGTGATTGGGGCAATCAGCCCCAGCATTTT. V is TRBV10-2 and J is TRBJ1-5; D is unresolved. Germline CDR1 and CDR2: WSHSY and SAAADI. Trimming stripped 3 bases from V and 2 bases from J, with 5 bases between. The CDR3 loop spans 13 amino acids.

V and J are TRBV6-5 and TRBJ2-4; 11 bases fit TRBD1. Trimming at V came to 5 bases and at J to 13 bases, leaving 10 bases not matched to a gene. CDR3 length equals 14 residues. In germline, CDR1 is MNHEY, CDR2 SVGAGI. CDR3 residues: CASSGGQGANEQYF. The CDR3 region has the DNA TGTGCCAGCAGTGGAGGACAGGGGGCGAATGAGCAGTACTTC.